A single sample gave rise to the 32 T cell receptor beta chains below, sequenced in a study of T-cell reconstitution after alpha-beta-depleted transplantation in children. For TCRbeta, the library was prepared with unique molecular identifiers. TCRdb re-called the PCR reads through MiXCR, storing one row per CDR3 protein. The sample carries approximately 500,000 distinct CDR3 sequences, about 10% recorded once. The specimen comprised PBMCs, sampled before TCRalphabeta/CD19-depleted stem cell transplant. The receptors were sampled from a child aged 2-15 years with inherited bone marrow failure, due to receive a stem cell transplant.

This chain uses TRBV7-9 with TRBJ2-3; D could derive from TRBD1 or TRBD2 (6 bases each). CDR1 SEHNR and CDR2 FQNEAQ come from the germline V gene (reference sequence). V lost 4 bases to trimming and J lost 9 bases, with 11 bases between them. The CDR3 sequence is 12 residues long. The CDR3 DNA reads TGTGCCAGCAGCTCCCGGGGGCCGACGCAGTATTTT. Amino acid sequence: CASSSRGPTQYF.

In its sample, this clonotype was seen many times. The rearrangement links TRBV20-1 to TRBJ2-2; D is undetermined. The CDR3 has 15 residues. Germline lookup yields CDR1 DFQATT and CDR2 SNEGSKA (reference sequence). The germline V and J ends were trimmed by 6 bases and 0 bases, with 14 bases remaining between them. As DNA, the CDR3 is TGCAGTGCCTTGAGTGTCCACGCGAACACCGGGGAGCTGTTTTTT. Protein sequence: CSALSVHANTGELFF.

This clonotype turned up a few times. The chain recombines TRBV12-3 or TRBV12-4 with TRBJ2-7; the D gene could be TRBD1 or TRBD2 (5 bases each). The CDR3 has 13 amino acids. V gave up 3 bases and J gave up 4 bases, with 10 bases separating them. The CDR3 loop is CASSFEGLYEQYF. CDR3 nucleotide sequence: TGTGCCAGCAGTTTTGAGGGGCTGTACGAGCAGTACTTC.

There are many counts of this clonotype. The chain uses TRBV28 and TRBJ2-1; 12 bases are shared with TRBD2. V shed 8 bases, J shed 1 base, and the junction held 21 bases outside the gene matches. CDR1 is MDHEN and CDR2 is SYDVKM in the germline V gene. CDR3 size: 21 residues. CDR3 coding DNA: TGTGCCAGCCGTATATCCTCTAGCGGGAGGGGCTACCGAGGATCCTACAATGAGCAGTTCTTC. Translation: CASRISSSGRGYRGSYNEQFF.

This clonotype was seen ten or more times. The chain is built from TRBV5-1 and TRBJ2-1; D ambiguous. Germline V gene data show CDR1 as SGHRS and CDR2 as YFSETQ. V gave up 0 bases and J gave up 0 bases, with 10 bases separating them. The CDR3 contains 16 residues. CDR3 region: CASSLGIGRSYNEQFF. DNA of the CDR3: TGCGCCAGCAGCTTGGGAATAGGGCGCTCCTACAATGAGCAGTTCTTC.

Only a few counts were recorded for this clonotype. The genes are TRBV27 and TRBJ2-3, with 12 bases identical to TRBD2. Trimming cost V 4 bases and J 2 bases; bases outside gene matches: 4. The CDR3 is 16 amino acids. Germline assignment: CDR1 MNHEY and CDR2 SMNVEV (reference sequence). The CDR3 nucleotides read TGTGCCAGCAGTTCCTGGACTAGCGGGAACACAGATACGCAGTATTTT. Its translation is CASSSWTSGNTDTQYF.

The chain uses TRBV7-2 and TRBJ2-7; 7 bases align to TRBD2. V trimming: 1 base; J trimming: 2 bases; junction bases outside the gene matches: 8. Germline CDR1 reads SGHTA; CDR2 reads FQGNSA. The CDR3 spans 16 residues. As DNA, the CDR3 is TGTGCCAGCAGCTTAGATTCACTAGCGCCAACCTACGAGCAGTACTTC. As protein: CASSLDSLAPTYEQYF.

This clonotype occurred many times. The chain links TRBV3-1 to TRBJ2-5; D remains unclear. The CDR3 consists of 12 residues. Deletions cut 6 bases from V and 3 bases from J, with 8 bases between. Germline loops: CDR1 LGHDT, CDR2 YNNKEL (reference sequence). The chain's CDR3 is CASSISEETQYF. CDR3 nucleotides: TGTGCCAGCAGTATATCGGAAGAGACCCAGTACTTC.

V is TRBV6-2 or TRBV6-3 and J is TRBJ2-7; 7 bases agree with TRBD1. CDR1 is MNHEY, CDR2 SVGEGT, per germline. CDR3 length equals 19 residues. The ends lost 0 bases at V and 3 bases at J; junction bases unmatched: 17. CDR3 bases: TGTGCCAGCAGTTACTCCTTTGGCCGACAGGGTTTGGGGATCTACGAGCAGTACTTC. It specifies CASSYSFGRQGLGIYEQYF.

This clonotype was recorded at least ten times. The chain carries TRBV27 and TRBJ2-1, with TRBD1 matching over 9 bases. Trimming removed 4 bases from V and 4 bases from J; junction bases left unmatched: 8. Germline CDR1 is MNHEY and CDR2 is SMNVEV (reference sequence). This CDR3 is built from 16 residues. CDR3 amino acids: CASSSLYRGRYNEQFF. CDR3 in DNA: TGTGCCAGCAGTTCCTTATACAGGGGGCGTTACAATGAGCAGTTCTTC.

This clonotype was seen at least ten times. The V and J genes are TRBV20-1 and TRBJ1-3; TRBD1 matches at 7 bases. The junction had 15 bases not matched to a gene; V was cut back by 3 bases and J by 1 base. The CDR3 is 18 residues long. Germline V lookup: CDR1 DFQATT, CDR2 SNEGSKA (reference sequence). CDR3 sequence reads: CSARVPPSTGLSGNTIYF. CDR3 nucleotides: TGCAGTGCTAGGGTCCCTCCATCGACAGGGCTTTCTGGAAACACCATATATTTT.

This clonotype was seen at least ten times. The chain carries TRBV11-2 and TRBJ2-3, with 8 bases matching TRBD2. The length of the CDR3 is 15 residues. The trim removed 2 bases at V and 2 bases at J, leaving 3 bases unmatched. Germline V lookup: CDR1 SGHAT, CDR2 FQNNGV. CDR3 residues: CASSLSAGATDTQYF. For the CDR3, the DNA is TGTGCCAGCAGCTTATCAGCGGGAGCCACAGATACGCAGTATTTT.

This clonotype has more than one count but fewer than ten. CDR3 coding DNA: TGTGCCAGCAGACAAGGACAGGGAATCTACGAGCAGTACTTC. This translates into CASRQGQGIYEQYF. This chain uses TRBV7-9 with TRBJ2-7, with 8 bases identical to TRBD1. With 6 bases clipped from V and 3 bases from J, the junction kept 7 bases outside the gene matches. The CDR3 spans 14 residues. Germline lookup yields CDR1 SEHNR and CDR2 FQNEAQ (reference sequence).

Concerning this clonotype: One end of the junction varies from germline; a read error may be responsible. The chain has TRBV12-3 or TRBV12-4 and TRBJ2-3; tentatively, D is TRBD1 (6 bases). The CDR3 has 12 amino acids. The chain's CDR3 is CASSGGTYTQYF. The DNA of the CDR3 is TGTGCCAGCAGTGGGGGCACATATACGCAGTATTTT.

The J gene is TRBJ2-4, the V gene TRBV20-1; 12 nucleotides align to TRBD2. Germline CDR1 and CDR2: DFQATT and SNEGSKA (reference sequence). CDR3 length equals 18 residues. The trim removed 2 bases at V and 0 bases at J, leaving 8 bases unmatched. The DNA for the CDR3 is TGCAGTGCTAGACCGGGGACTAGCGGGTTCTTAGCCAAAAACATTCAGTACTTC. Translation: CSARPGTSGFLAKNIQYF.

CDR3: CSADSGTGYF. The CDR3 coding sequence is TGCAGTGCCGACTCCGGGACCGGGTACTTC. The V and J genes are TRBV20-1 and TRBJ2-5; D is perhaps TRBD1 or TRBD2 (5 bases each). This CDR3 spans 10 amino acids. The V end was cut by 6 bases, the J end by 13 bases, with 15 bases between. Germline assignment: CDR1 DFQATT and CDR2 SNEGSKA (reference sequence).

The gene calls are TRBV27 and TRBJ2-7; 9 positions agree with TRBD2. Germline trimming cut 2 bases from V and 2 bases from J; bases unmatched to any gene: 10. Per the germline V gene, CDR1 is MNHEY and CDR2 is SMNVEV (reference sequence). There are 17 residues in the CDR3. As DNA, the CDR3 is TGTGCCAGCAGTTTAAATCGGCGACTAGCGGAGACCTACGAGCAGTACTTC. It yields the protein CASSLNRRLAETYEQYF.

The sample holds many counts of this clonotype. CDR3 nucleotides: TGCAGTGCCAGACAGGGGGACTATGGCTACACCTTC. Encoded protein: CSARQGDYGYTF. V is TRBV20-1 and J is TRBJ1-2; 9 positions agree with TRBD1. Germline-derived CDR1 and CDR2 are DFQATT and SNEGSKA (reference sequence). This CDR3 has 12 amino acids. Trimming took 6 bases from V and 3 from J; bases not matched to a gene: 2.

Regarding this clonotype: Compared with germline, one end of the junction differs, possibly owing to a read error. This chain links TRBV3-1 with TRBJ1-1, with 7 positions matching TRBD1. CDR3 length equals 16 residues. Germline CDR1 LGHDT, CDR2 YNNKEL (reference sequence). CDR3 sequence reads: CASSQDQGGSNTVAFF. CDR3 bases: TGTGCCAGCAGCCAAGATCAAGGGGGCTCGAACACTGTAGCTTTCTTT.

This clonotype has ten or more counts. The J gene is TRBJ2-1, the V gene TRBV2; D possibly corresponds to TRBD1 (6 bases). Trimming cost V 6 bases and J 5 bases, with 20 bases left between them. The germline V gene encodes CDR1 SNHLY and CDR2 FYNNEI. The CDR3 has 16 amino acids. This chain's CDR3 is CASRGTVGAGHNEQFF. The CDR3 region has the DNA TGTGCCAGCAGGGGAACCGTGGGGGCGGGTCACAATGAGCAGTTCTTC.

Ten or more counts support this clonotype. At one boundary the junction diverges from the germline segment, which might be a read error. CDR3 residues: CSARDLTSGVTSF. DNA of the CDR3: TGCAGTGCTAGAGATCTGACTAGCGGGGTCACTTCCTTC. V is TRBV20-1 and J is TRBJ2-7; 11 nucleotides match TRBD2. Germline CDR1 reads DFQATT; CDR2 reads SNEGSKA (reference sequence). The CDR3 runs to 13 residues.

V is TRBV5-4 and J is TRBJ2-1, with 10 positions matching TRBD2. The CDR3 has 16 amino acids. The germline gives CDR1 SGHNT, CDR2 YYREEE (reference sequence). The junction had 18 bases not matched to a gene; V was cut back by 3 bases and J by 15 bases. As DNA, the CDR3 is TGTGCCAGCAGCTCTGAGCCGAGCGGGAGGGGTGGGGGATGGTTCTTC. It specifies CASSSEPSGRGGGWFF.

This clonotype was picked up a small number of times. The chain has TRBV5-1 and TRBJ2-1; 14 bases fit TRBD2. The CDR3 loop spans 16 amino acids. Germline V gene sequence: CDR1 SGHRS, CDR2 YFSETQ. The ends lost 0 bases at V and 12 bases at J; junction bases unmatched: 8. CDR3 residues: CASSLDGTSGSLGQFF. CDR3 coding DNA: TGCGCCAGCAGCTTGGACGGGACTAGCGGGAGTTTAGGGCAGTTCTTC.

The rearrangement links TRBV19 to TRBJ2-1; 13 nucleotides line up with TRBD2. J was trimmed by 7 bases and V by 5 bases; bases with no gene match: 17. The CDR3 is 19 residues long. Per the germline V gene, CDR1 is LNHDA and CDR2 is SQIVND (reference sequence). CDR3: CASSQAQGWGLAGSNEQFF. In nucleotides, the CDR3 is TGTGCCAGTAGTCAAGCACAGGGCTGGGGACTAGCGGGGAGTAATGAGCAGTTCTTC.

This clonotype appeared a few times. The chain uses TRBV12-3 or TRBV12-4 and TRBJ2-1, with no clear D. This CDR3 has 15 amino acids. Trimming stripped 2 bases from V and 0 bases from J, with 8 bases between. The CDR3 coding sequence is TGTGCCAGCAGTTTAAATCCCGTCTCCTACAATGAGCAGTTCTTC. Translating gives CASSLNPVSYNEQFF.

This clonotype was detected ten times or more. This chain uses TRBV12-3 or TRBV12-4 with TRBJ1-5; D uncertain. The CDR3 totals 13 residues. V lost 3 bases to trimming and J lost 5 bases, with 8 bases between them. CDR3 residues: CASSFRRDQPQHF. Here the CDR3 DNA reads TGTGCCAGCAGTTTTCGTAGGGATCAGCCCCAGCATTTT.

Many counts were recorded for this clonotype. J is TRBJ1-1 and V is TRBV6-5; D remains ambiguous. Germline V lookup: CDR1 MNHEY, CDR2 SVGAGI. Trimming took 8 bases from V and 12 from J, leaving 13 bases between them. The CDR3 is made up of 10 amino acids. The CDR3 protein is CASGDWVTFF. In DNA, the CDR3 is TGTGCCAGCGGAGACTGGGTGACTTTCTTT.

Many counts were recorded for this clonotype. J is TRBJ2-1 and V is TRBV11-2; no definite D call. V was cut by 1 base and J by 5 bases, with 12 bases left in between. Germline V gives CDR1 SGHAT, CDR2 FQNNGV. The CDR3 extends over 15 amino acids. The CDR3 DNA sequence: TGTGCCAGCAGCTTAGTGATATACAACCACAATGAGCAGTTCTTC. This encodes CASSLVIYNHNEQFF. Combining the CDR3 with reference TRBV11-2 and TRBJ2-1 gives the whole variable domain EAGVAQSPRYKIIEKRQSVAFWCNPISGHATLYWYQQILGQGPKLLIQFQNNGVVDDSQLPKDRFSAERLKGVDSTLKIQPAKLEDSAVYLCASSLVIYNHNEQFFGPGTRLTVL.

This clonotype was detected a few times. The V gene is TRBV5-1, the J gene TRBJ2-7; 8 nucleotides line up with TRBD2. V trimming: 1 base; J trimming: 6 bases; junction bases outside the gene matches: 12. This CDR3 comprises 16 residues. Germline loops: CDR1 SGHRS, CDR2 YFSETQ. The CDR3 DNA follows: TGCGCCAGCAGCTTGACCCTTCCGGGACTAGGAGGCGAGCAGTACTTC. It encodes CASSLTLPGLGGEQYF.

CDR3 sequence: CASSGYLDEQYF. CDR3 sequence (DNA): TGCGCCAGCAGTGGATACCTCGACGAGCAGTACTTC. The chain has TRBV10-1 and TRBJ2-7; D uncertain. Germline V gives CDR1 WNHNN, CDR2 SYGVQD (reference sequence). CDR3 length equals 12 residues. Trimming took 4 bases from V and 5 from J, leaving 9 bases between them.

This clonotype was picked up many times. The chain couples TRBV12-3 or TRBV12-4 to TRBJ2-7; D is unclear. Trimming shortened V by 6 bases and J by 3 bases, and 6 bases separated the two germline ends. CDR3 length equals 11 residues. CDR3 in amino acids: CASSRYYEQYF. CDR3 sequence (DNA): TGTGCCAGCAGCCGATACTACGAGCAGTACTTC.

The table lists this clonotype with many counts. This sequence joins TRBV20-1 and TRBJ1-1; 7 nucleotides match TRBD1. The germline V gene has CDR1 DFQATT and CDR2 SNEGSKA (reference sequence). The CDR3 runs 16 residues. The junction had 9 bases not matched to a gene; V was cut back by 0 bases and J by 2 bases. CDR3 loop: CSARDPQTGPNTEAFF. The CDR3 DNA reads TGCAGTGCTAGAGATCCTCAGACAGGGCCCAACACTGAAGCTTTCTTT.